The clone carrying this T cell receptor (beta chain) was found a few times. The antigen remains undetermined. The sample is drawn from a study of Graves' ophthalmopathy and Graves' hyperthyroidism. This CDR3 has 15 amino acids. The germline CDR1 and CDR2 sequences are LGHDT and YNNKEL (reference sequence). V lost 4 bases, J lost 0 bases, and 13 bases lay in between. TCR beta CDR3 regions were amplified from RNA transcripts. An opening RT-PCR round employed HTBI primers and preceded a second-round multiplex PCR. MiXCR, run by TCRdb on the multiplex PCR reads, gives a single entry per CDR3 protein. The sample has about 1.1 million distinct CDR3 sequences; less than 45% are singletons. Findings and caveats of the study: A majority of expanded thyroid clonotypes exceeding 0.001 frequency were likewise present in blood. From stable hyperthyroidism, ophthalmopathy was separated by a 13-signature model with 85% to 90% sensitivity and approximately 81% specificity.

Diagnosis used clinical symptoms, serum thyroxine, TRAb, thyroid ultrasound and orbital computed tomography. The source is an adult man with Graves' hyperthyroidism. The chain links TRBV3-1 to TRBJ2-7; D not certain. What was sequenced was peripheral blood or thyroid tissue (not recorded which). The CDR3 sequence is CASSLRTESSYEQYF. The CDR3 DNA sequence: TGTGCCAGCAGCCTTCGGACGGAGAGCTCCTACGAGCAGTACTTC.